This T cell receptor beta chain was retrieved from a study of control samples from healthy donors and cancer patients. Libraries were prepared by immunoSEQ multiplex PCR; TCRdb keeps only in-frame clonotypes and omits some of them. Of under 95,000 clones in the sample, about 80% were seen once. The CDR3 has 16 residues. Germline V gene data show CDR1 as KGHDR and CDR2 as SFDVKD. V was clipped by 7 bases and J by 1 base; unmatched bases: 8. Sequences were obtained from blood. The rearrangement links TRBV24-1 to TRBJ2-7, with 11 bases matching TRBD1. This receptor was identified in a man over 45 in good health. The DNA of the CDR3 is TGTGCCACCAGCTCCTCCGGACAGGGGGCATCCTACGAGCAGTACTTC. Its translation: CATSSSGQGASYEQYF.